This T cell receptor (beta chain) was found in a study of T cells in localized non-small cell lung cancer. This clone was seen more than once but under ten times. Its antigen is currently unknown. With V trimmed by 6 bases and J by 5 bases, 7 bases remained unmatched. Germline lookup yields CDR1 MNHGY and CDR2 SAAAGT. CDR3 length: 14 amino acids. The repertoire was sequenced with immunoSEQ multiplex PCR; TCRdb's copy has only in-frame clones and lacks some. The sample holds some 8,200 clones; 45% to 65% are singletons and the top ten take 7% to 9%. Study observations and caveats: Heterogeneity cannot be ruled out, as sequencing used one tumor region only. Uninvolved neighboring lung showed the greatest T cell clonality, exceeding tumor. Adjacent lung exhibited a median of around 60 among the 100 most abundant tumor clones.

The chain employs TRBV6-8 and TRBJ2-1, with TRBD2 matching 7 bases. This sequence originates from a male donor at least 60 years old with stage I squamous cell lung carcinoma. The sample was lymph node tissue, taken before any cancer treatment. CDR3 nucleotides: TGTGCCAGCAGCTGGGGGGGGGTCCACAATGAGCAGTTCTTC. It translates to CASSWGGVHNEQFF.